This T cell receptor (beta chain) was profiled in a study of OX40 agonist ivuxolimab in advanced cancers. As for the study in general: With ivuxolimab, an agonistic anti-OX40 (CD134) antibody, patients were treated.

Note on this clone: No antigen is known for it.

Findings of the study overall: Several nonresponders also turned out to have low normalized T-cell clonal expansion.

Systemic immunosuppression or autoimmune disease history was grounds to exclude patients. Assay: immunoSEQ multiplex PCR; the TCRdb copy retains only in-frame clones and omits some. The table shows 120,000 or so clones, with around 93% occurring only once. Here the sequenced sample was CD4+ or CD8+ T cells sorted from blood, taken in a trial of the OX40 agonist ivuxolimab. The clonotype originates from an adult with an advanced solid tumor such as melanoma, head and neck, liver or kidney cancer.

This CDR3 is CASSFNSYGFTGNTIYF. CDR3 in DNA: TGTGCCAGCAGCTTTAACTCTTATGGATTTACTGGAAACACCATATATTTT. The chain employs TRBV7-9 and TRBJ1-3; unclear D gene. Germline-derived CDR1 and CDR2 are SEHNR and FQNEAQ (reference sequence). The CDR3 consists of 17 residues. The V and J ends lost 3 bases and 2 bases respectively, with 17 bases between them.